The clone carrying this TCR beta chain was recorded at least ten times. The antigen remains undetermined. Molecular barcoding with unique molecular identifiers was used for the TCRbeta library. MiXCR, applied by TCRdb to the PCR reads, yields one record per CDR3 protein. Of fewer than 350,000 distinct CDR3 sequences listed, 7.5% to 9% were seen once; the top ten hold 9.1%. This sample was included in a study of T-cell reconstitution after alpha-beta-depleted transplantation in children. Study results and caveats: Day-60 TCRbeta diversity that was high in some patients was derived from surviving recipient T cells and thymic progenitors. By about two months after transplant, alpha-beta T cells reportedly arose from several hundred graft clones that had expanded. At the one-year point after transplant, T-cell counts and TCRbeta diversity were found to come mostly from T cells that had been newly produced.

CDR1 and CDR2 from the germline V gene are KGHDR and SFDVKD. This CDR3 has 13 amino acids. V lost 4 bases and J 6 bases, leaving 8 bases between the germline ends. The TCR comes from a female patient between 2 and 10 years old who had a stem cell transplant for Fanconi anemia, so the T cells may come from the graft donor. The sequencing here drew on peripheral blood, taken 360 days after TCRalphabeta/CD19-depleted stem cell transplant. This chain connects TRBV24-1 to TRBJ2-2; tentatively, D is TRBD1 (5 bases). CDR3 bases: TGTGCCACCAGTGACCAGGGTTCCGGGGAGCTGTTTTTT. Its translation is CATSDQGSGELFF.